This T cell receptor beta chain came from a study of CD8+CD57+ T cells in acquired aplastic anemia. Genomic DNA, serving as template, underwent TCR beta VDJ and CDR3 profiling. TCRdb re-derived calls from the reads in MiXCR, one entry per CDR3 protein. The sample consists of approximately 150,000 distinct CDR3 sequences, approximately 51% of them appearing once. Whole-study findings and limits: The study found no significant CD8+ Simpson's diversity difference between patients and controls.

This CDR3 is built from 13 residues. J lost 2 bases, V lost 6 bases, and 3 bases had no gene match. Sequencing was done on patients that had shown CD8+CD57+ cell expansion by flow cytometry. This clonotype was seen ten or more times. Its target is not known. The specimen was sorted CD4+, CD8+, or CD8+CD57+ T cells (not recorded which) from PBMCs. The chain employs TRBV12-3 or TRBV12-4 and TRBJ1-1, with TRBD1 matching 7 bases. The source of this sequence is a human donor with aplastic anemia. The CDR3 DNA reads TGTGCCAGCAGACGGACAGGTAACACTGAAGCTTTCTTT. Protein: CASRRTGNTEAFF.